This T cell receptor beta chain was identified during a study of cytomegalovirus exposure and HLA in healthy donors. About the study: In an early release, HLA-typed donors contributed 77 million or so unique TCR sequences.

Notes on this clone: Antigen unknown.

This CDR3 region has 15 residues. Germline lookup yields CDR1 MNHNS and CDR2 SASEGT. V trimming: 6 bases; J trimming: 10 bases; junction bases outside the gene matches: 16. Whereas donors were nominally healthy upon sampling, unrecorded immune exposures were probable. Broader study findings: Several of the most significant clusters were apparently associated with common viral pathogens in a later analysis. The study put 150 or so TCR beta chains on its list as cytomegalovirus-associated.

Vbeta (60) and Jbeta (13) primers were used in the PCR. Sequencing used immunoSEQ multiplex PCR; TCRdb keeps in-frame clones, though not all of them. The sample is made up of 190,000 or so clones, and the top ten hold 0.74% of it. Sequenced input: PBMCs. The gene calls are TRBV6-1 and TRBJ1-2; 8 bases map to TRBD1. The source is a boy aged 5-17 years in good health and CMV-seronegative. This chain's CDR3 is CASRVYRGVQADYTF. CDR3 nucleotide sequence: TGTGCCAGCAGGGTATACAGGGGGGTTCAAGCTGACTACACCTTC.